This T cell receptor (beta chain) was recorded in a study of identical twins. Study results and limitations: Invariant MAIT and iNKT cells could partly confound zero-insertion analyses. Clonotypes of the beta chain that were abundant in cord blood carried fewer insertions (memory repertoires showed none).

The cDNA had a unique molecular identifier and a template-switch universal primer site. TCRdb ran MiXCR on the 5' RACE reads and lists one entry per CDR3 protein. The data hold 690,000 or so distinct CDR3 sequences, with roughly 6% observed a single time. This clonotype was counted between two and nine times. Antigen unknown. The sample comprised naive T cells sorted from blood. This TCR derives from a man aged 18 to 30 in good health.

CDR3 coding DNA: TGTGCCAGCAGCCATTCTACGACAGGGAACATTCAGTACTTC. Translated, it gives CASSHSTTGNIQYF. The V gene is TRBV12-3 or TRBV12-4, the J gene TRBJ2-4; 7 positions match TRBD1. J gave up 7 bases and V 6 bases, and 9 bases lay outside the gene matches. There are 14 residues in the CDR3.